This TCR beta chain was sequenced during a study of shared clonotypes between healthy human individuals. The study, taken as a whole, reports: The rarefaction results pointed to incomplete sorted-subset sequencing despite large depth.

This CDR3 is 14 amino acids long. Germline-derived CDR1 and CDR2 are SGHAT and FQNNGV. With 3 bases removed from V and 2 bases from J, the gap between germline ends came to 8 bases. Generated by immunoSEQ multiplex PCR, the TCRdb table keeps only in-frame clones and is missing some. The table lists 2 million or so clones, roughly 94% of them singletons. This clone was recorded once. What it binds is unknown. This TCR derives from a man aged 18 to 35 in good health. Input material: naive CD4+ T cells sorted from blood. Subset indicated: CD45RA+ positively selected. The J gene is TRBJ1-3, the V gene TRBV11-2, with D possibly being TRBD1 (5 bases). CDR3 loop: CASSFWGPGNTIYF. The CDR3 nucleotides read TGTGCCAGCAGCTTCTGGGGCCCTGGAAACACCATATATTTT.